Listed below are T cell receptor beta chains from one sample, sequenced in a study of blood T cells in healthy people across ages. TCRdb reprocessed the 5' RACE reads with MiXCR, giving one entry per CDR3 protein. Seen here are 1.5 million or so distinct CDR3 sequences, 40% to 45% observed once, and the top ten hold just over 4%. Sequenced input: blood. These receptor sequences come from a young woman in good health. Both conserved end residues are trimmed from each CDR3. The D gene is left open where the match is weak.

length,V,D,CDR3
14,TRBV25-1,.,ASIRDSPFGTDTQY
16,TRBV10-3,.,AISEQSGTGLAFNEQY
13,TRBV7-2,TRBD1,ASSLDRAVNNEQF
12,TRBV10-3,.,AISALGGVGALH
11,TRBV29-1,.,SVEDLLGTEAF
14,TRBV13,TRBD1,ASSLLQGGSNSPLH
7,TRBV29-1,.,SVGDTQY
14,TRBV7-9,TRBD2,ASSLRTSGRSDTQY
11,TRBV20-1,.,SALGSGRGEQY
14,TRBV7-2,TRBD2,ASSPRATSVTDTQY
12,TRBV12-3/TRBV12-4,TRBD1,ASSLTGGHYGYT
11,TRBV29-1,.,SGARQFNYGYT
12,TRBV12-3/TRBV12-4,.,ASLLSGAGFEQF
15,TRBV12-3/TRBV12-4,TRBD2,ASSSPGLHSSYNVQF
11,TRBV6-6,.,ASTRGSAYEQY
14,TRBV4-3,.,ASSQGARDLSYEQY